A single sample is the source of the 12 T cell receptor beta chains below, sequenced in a study of cytomegalovirus exposure and HLA in healthy donors (dated by TCRdb to between 2016 and 2019). Libraries were prepared through the immunoSEQ multiplex PCR assay. For the multiplex PCR, a mixture combining 60 forward primers for TCR Vbeta segments and 13 reverse primers for TCR Jbeta segments was used. The table comes from immuneACCESS by way of TCRdb, which keeps in-frame sequences with V and J called. Part of the clones is missing from these tables; in studies checked, under half for an unresolved V gene and the rest for unknown reasons. For this sample there are 150,000 to 200,000 clones; about 75% appear just once. The ten largest clones represent less than 8% of the sample. The material sequenced was PBMCs. Receptors were obtained from a middle-aged man in good health and CMV-seropositive.

This clone showed up just a few times. This sequence joins TRBV28 and TRBJ2-7; 9 positions agree with TRBD2. Germline loops: CDR1 MDHEN, CDR2 SYDVKM. The ends lost 5 bases at V and 2 bases at J; junction bases unmatched: 16. The CDR3 is 18 amino acids. The CDR3 coding sequence is TGTGCCAGCAGTCTACTCCACCCACGACTAGCGGTACCCTACGAGCAGTACTTC. Translation gives CASSLLHPRLAVPYEQYF.

In its sample, this clone was seen a few times. V usage is TRBV6-5 and J usage is TRBJ2-2; TRBD2 matches 8 bases. Germline V gene sequence: CDR1 MNHEY, CDR2 SVGAGI. J was trimmed by 4 bases and V by 2 bases; bases with no gene match: 3. The CDR3 is 15 amino acids. The CDR3 DNA is TGTGCCAGCAGTTACGCGGGAGGCATCACCGGGGAGCTGTTTTTT. It encodes CASSYAGGITGELFF.

The chain is built from TRBV11-2 and TRBJ2-5, with TRBD2 matching 12 bases. The CDR3 runs to 19 residues. CDR1 and CDR2 from the germline V gene are SGHAT and FQNNGV. With 5 bases clipped from V and 3 bases from J, the junction kept 16 bases outside the gene matches. CDR3 loop: CASSRLAGAVSMREETQYF. The CDR3 DNA is TGTGCCAGCAGCCGACTAGCGGGAGCTGTCTCCATGCGGGAAGAGACCCAGTACTTC. Full variable domain (remainder filled in from reference TRBV11-2 and TRBJ2-5): EAGVAQSPRYKIIEKRQSVAFWCNPISGHATLYWYQQILGQGPKLLIQFQNNGVVDDSQLPKDRFSAERLKGVDSTLKIQPAKLEDSAVYLCASSRLAGAVSMREETQYFGPGTRLLVL.

The rearrangement links TRBV27 to TRBJ2-3; TRBD1 matches at 7 bases. The J segment lost 3 bases and the V segment lost 2 bases, leaving 11 bases of the junction unmatched. Per germline, CDR1 MNHEY and CDR2 SMNVEV (reference sequence). This CDR3 has 17 amino acids. CDR3 bases: TGTGCCAGCAGTTTAAATTCTTTGAGGGGGCGGACAGATACGCAGTATTTT. Its protein is CASSLNSLRGRTDTQYF.

The chain combines TRBV18 with TRBJ1-4, with 7 bases matching TRBD1. The CDR3 totals 14 residues. Germline CDR1 is KGHSH and CDR2 is LQKENI. The junction had 0 bases not matched to a gene; V was cut back by 0 bases and J by 5 bases. CDR3 sequence: CASSPPGQNEKLFF. The CDR3, as DNA: TGTGCCAGCTCACCACCGGGACAGAATGAAAAACTGTTTTTT.

The chain links TRBV5-1 to TRBJ2-7; 9 bases are shared with TRBD1. V lost 0 bases to trimming and J lost 5 bases; unmatched junction nucleotides: 6. Germline V gene sequence: CDR1 SGHRS, CDR2 YFSETQ. This CDR3 has 15 residues. The CDR3 protein is CASSLAGQGTHEQYF. The CDR3 DNA follows: TGCGCCAGCAGCTTGGCGGGACAGGGAACACACGAGCAGTACTTC.

The chain has TRBV30 and TRBJ1-2; D is unresolved. Between the trimmed V and J ends, which lost 1 base and 5 bases, there was a span of 17 bases. Germline loops: CDR1 GTSNPN, CDR2 SVGIG (reference sequence). This CDR3 has 15 amino acids. CDR3 coding DNA: TGTGCCTGGAGTGGGAGTGGGTCATTTCCGTATGGCTACACCTTC. This encodes CAWSGSGSFPYGYTF.

This rearrangement joins TRBV18 to TRBJ1-5; D unresolved. Germline values: CDR1 KGHSH, CDR2 LQKENI. This CDR3 comprises 16 residues. With 6 bases removed from V and 1 base from J, the gap between germline ends came to 16 bases. The CDR3 DNA reads TGTGCCAGCTCCCCAGGAGAGGGCCAAAGCAATCAGCCCCAGCATTTT. This codes for CASSPGEGQSNQPQHF.

V and J are TRBV10-2 and TRBJ2-6; 12 bases are shared with TRBD1. The CDR3 has 17 residues. Germline values: CDR1 WSHSY, CDR2 SAAADI. Unmatched junction bases numbered 7, after V lost 7 bases and J lost 3 bases. The CDR3 coding sequence is TGCGCCAGCAACCGGGACAGGGGGCAAGATGGGGCCAACGTCCTGACTTTC. Translating gives CASNRDRGQDGANVLTF.

V is TRBV11-3 and J is TRBJ2-1; a possible D gene is TRBD2 (6 bases). Germline-derived CDR1 and CDR2 are SGHNT and YENEEA. V gave up 5 bases and J gave up 4 bases, with 15 bases separating them. The CDR3 spans 15 residues. The CDR3 DNA reads as TGTGCCAGCAGCATGGGGCGGGGTAATTACAATGAGCAGTTCTTC. Amino acid sequence: CASSMGRGNYNEQFF.

The gene calls are TRBV29-1 and TRBJ2-2; 8 bases match TRBD2. Germline trimming cut 7 bases from V and 1 base from J; bases unmatched to any gene: 5. Germline assignment: CDR1 SQVTM and CDR2 ANQGSEA. The CDR3 length is 14 residues. CDR3 loop: CSAGTSLNTGELFF. The CDR3 DNA sequence: TGCAGCGCTGGGACTAGTTTGAACACCGGGGAGCTGTTTTTT.

This clone was seen only once. This chain uses TRBV9 with TRBJ2-3; 9 bases align to TRBD1. Germline V gene sequence: CDR1 SGDLS, CDR2 YYNGEE. The V segment lost 3 bases and the J segment 6 bases; nucleotides outside the gene matches: 8. The CDR3 is 15 amino acids. CDR3 sequence: CASSAGQGTWDTQYF. The CDR3 region has the DNA TGTGCCAGCAGCGCGGGACAGGGAACATGGGATACGCAGTATTTT.